This entry features one T cell receptor (beta chain) sequence. Its antigen is currently unknown. The sample is drawn from a study of cytomegalovirus exposure and HLA in healthy donors. Study-wide context: Both the 120 validation repertoires and the 550 to 750 first-cohort repertoires used the same platform, as reported by a later analysis. Study-wide findings and caveats: Some TCR beta chains (roughly 150 of them) were listed as cytomegalovirus-associated. The classifier reportedly diagnosed cytomegalovirus status with high specificity and sensitivity.

Measured with immunoSEQ multiplex PCR; TCRdb has only the in-frame clones, and not every one. The top ten hold about 5.7% of the sample, which has roughly 98,000 clones, less than 90% seen once. The TCR comes from a man aged 18 to 30 in good health and CMV-seropositive. Sequencing used PBMCs.

CDR3 amino acids: CASSLEASGRRGNEQFF. In DNA, the CDR3 is TGTGCCAGCAGTTTAGAGGCTAGCGGGAGGAGAGGTAATGAGCAGTTCTTC. This chain joins TRBV27 and TRBJ2-1, with TRBD2 matching 11 bases. Germline-derived CDR1 and CDR2 are MNHEY and SMNVEV (reference sequence). CDR3 length: 17 amino acids. V trimming: 2 bases; J trimming: 7 bases; junction bases outside the gene matches: 10.